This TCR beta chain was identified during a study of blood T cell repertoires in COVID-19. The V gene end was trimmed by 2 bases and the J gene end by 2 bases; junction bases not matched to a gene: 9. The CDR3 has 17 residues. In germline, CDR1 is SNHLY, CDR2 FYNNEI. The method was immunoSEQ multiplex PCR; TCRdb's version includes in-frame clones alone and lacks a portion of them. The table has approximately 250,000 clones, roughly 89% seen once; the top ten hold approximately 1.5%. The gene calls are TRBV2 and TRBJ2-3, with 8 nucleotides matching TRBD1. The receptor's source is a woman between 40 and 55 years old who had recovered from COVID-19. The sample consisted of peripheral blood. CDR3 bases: TGTGCCAGCAGTGAACCACCGGGACAGGCCACCACAGATACGCAGTATTTT. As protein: CASSEPPGQATTDTQYF.